The subject of this entry is one TCR beta chain. PCR amplification relied on 60 Vbeta primers (plus 13 Jbeta primers). TCRdb keeps only in-frame clones here, not all; method: immunoSEQ multiplex PCR. This table has some 160,000 clones, 84% appearing once. This specimen comes from a study of cytomegalovirus exposure and HLA in healthy donors. The CDR3 totals 14 residues. Looked up from germline, CDR1 is SNHLY and CDR2 is FYNNEI. V lost 7 bases and J lost 0, with 10 bases in between. The material sequenced was PBMCs. V usage is TRBV2 and J usage is TRBJ1-3, with TRBD1 as a possible D gene (5 bases). The source is a boy aged 2 to 10 in good health and CMV-seronegative. The CDR3 here is CASMGRISGNTIYF. CDR3 nucleotides: TGTGCCAGCATGGGGCGGATCTCTGGAAACACCATATATTTT.